The 27 T cell receptor beta chains reported below all come from one sample, sequenced in a study of cytomegalovirus exposure and HLA in healthy donors. The study ran its PCR with 60 Vbeta and 13 Jbeta primers. Generated by immunoSEQ multiplex PCR, the TCRdb table keeps only in-frame clones and is missing some. This table holds about 190,000 clones, roughly four fifths found once. The source material was PBMCs. The receptors were sampled from a woman aged 25 to 39 in good health and CMV-seropositive.

The J gene is TRBJ1-2, the V gene TRBV28; the match to TRBD1 covers 7 bases. The CDR3 runs 15 residues. Germline assignment: CDR1 MDHEN and CDR2 SYDVKM. Trimming took 10 bases from V and 4 from J; bases not matched to a gene: 15. CDR3 DNA sequence: TGTGCCATTGACGCTCCAGGGGGGCGAACCTATGGCTACACCTTC. Its translation is CAIDAPGGRTYGYTF.

This clone has more than one count but fewer than ten. The chain couples TRBV18 to TRBJ2-7; TRBD2 agrees at 7 bases. V shed 3 bases, J shed 5 bases, and the junction held 10 bases outside the gene matches. This CDR3 comprises 15 residues. From germline, CDR1 is KGHSH and CDR2 LQKENI. Written as DNA, the CDR3 is TGTGCCAGCTCACCGAACACCGGGAGGCTTAACGAGCAGTACTTC. This translates into CASSPNTGRLNEQYF.

This clone is a singleton in its sample. The chain uses TRBV18 and TRBJ2-7; TRBD1 is a possible D gene (5 bases). V dropped 4 bases and J dropped 1 base, with 8 bases sitting between them. Germline V lookup: CDR1 KGHSH, CDR2 LQKENI. There are 13 residues in the CDR3. The CDR3 DNA is TGTGCCAGCTCACTAGACAGATCCTACGAGCAGTACTTC. Translating it yields CASSLDRSYEQYF.

This clone was detected only a few times. The chain is built from TRBV7-9 and TRBJ1-1, with D uncertain. The germline CDR1 and CDR2 sequences are SEHNR and FQNEAQ (reference sequence). CDR3 length: 13 residues. V was trimmed by 5 bases and J by 4 bases, leaving 11 bases between them. CDR3: CASSPATRTEAFF. Here the CDR3 DNA reads TGTGCCAGCAGCCCCGCTACGCGCACTGAAGCTTTCTTT.

The chain carries TRBV5-6 and TRBJ2-7; 8 bases are shared with TRBD1. This CDR3 is built from 13 residues. Germline V gene data show CDR1 as SGHDT and CDR2 as YYEEEE. The V gene end was trimmed by 5 bases and the J gene end by 6 bases; junction bases not matched to a gene: 7. The CDR3 DNA sequence: TGTGCCAGCAGTTTTATTACAGGGGGCGAGCAGTACTTC. Amino acid sequence: CASSFITGGEQYF. Variable domain in full (rest from reference TRBV5-6 and TRBJ2-7): DAGVTQSPTHLIKTRGQQVTLRCSPKSGHDTVSWYQQALGQGPQFIFQYYEEEERQRGNFPDRFSGHQFPNYSSELNVNALLLGDSALYLCASSFITGGEQYFGPGTRLTVT.

The rearrangement uses TRBV2 and TRBJ2-1; TRBD2 matches 11 bases. V was pared by 7 bases and J by 2 bases, with 7 bases of the junction left unmatched. In germline, CDR1 is SNHLY, CDR2 FYNNEI. The CDR3 runs 16 residues. The CDR3 spells CASNLGLAGPYNEQFF. In DNA, the CDR3 is TGTGCCAGCAACCTAGGACTAGCGGGTCCCTACAATGAGCAGTTCTTC.

The chain's CDR3 is CASSLRGEGDTQYF. The CDR3 coding sequence is TGTGCCAGCAGCCTCCGGGGGGAAGGGGATACGCAGTATTTT. V is TRBV27 and J is TRBJ2-3; TRBD2 matches 7 bases. The CDR3 runs to 14 residues. Trimming removed 6 bases from V and 6 bases from J; junction bases left unmatched: 9. Germline CDR1 is MNHEY and CDR2 is SMNVEV (reference sequence).

The chain is built from TRBV7-9 and TRBJ2-3; the D is unclear. The CDR3 extends over 13 amino acids. The V gene's germline CDR1 is SEHNR and CDR2 FQNEAQ (reference sequence). V lost 5 bases to trimming and J lost 4 bases, with 10 bases between them. This chain's CDR3 is CASSPQVADTQYF. The CDR3, as DNA: TGTGCCAGCAGCCCCCAGGTGGCAGATACGCAGTATTTT.

The chain employs TRBV27 and TRBJ1-2; 7 bases align to TRBD1. The CDR3 loop spans 14 amino acids. V was clipped by 3 bases and J by 2 bases; unmatched bases: 3. CDR1 and CDR2 from the germline V gene are MNHEY and SMNVEV (reference sequence). DNA of the CDR3: TGTGCCAGCAGTTTGACAGGGCACAACTATGGCTACACCTTC. Amino acid sequence: CASSLTGHNYGYTF.

This clone was seen a single time. The chain carries TRBV27 and TRBJ1-2; a weak D match, TRBD1 (6 bases). Deletions cut 0 bases from V and 5 bases from J, with 16 bases between. Germline V gives CDR1 MNHEY, CDR2 SMNVEV (reference sequence). The CDR3 sequence is 16 residues long. In nucleotides, the CDR3 is TGTGCCAGCAGTTTATCTGGGGGCGAACAGGGATATGGCTACACCTTC. It yields the protein CASSLSGGEQGYGYTF.

This clone has a handful of counts. The chain joins TRBV9 to TRBJ2-5; D uncertain. The germline V gene encodes CDR1 SGDLS and CDR2 YYNGEE. This CDR3 has 14 residues. V shed 0 bases and J shed 2 bases, with 8 bases lying between them. The CDR3: CASSVGQNQETQYF. In nucleotides, the CDR3 is TGTGCCAGCAGCGTAGGGCAGAATCAAGAGACCCAGTACTTC.

The genes are TRBV6-5 and TRBJ2-5, with 10 bases fitting TRBD1. TRBJ2-7 matches the DNA end more closely, so the J call is doubtful. CDR1 is MNHEY and CDR2 is SVGAGI in the germline V gene. This CDR3 is 15 amino acids long. The CDR3 spells CASSYGTGVTYEQYF. The CDR3 bases are TGTGCCAGCAGTTACGGGACAGGGGTCACCTACGAGCAGTACTTC.

V gene TRBV11-3 combines with J gene TRBJ2-2, with D perhaps matching TRBD2 (6 bases). Trimming stripped 4 bases from V and 5 bases from J, with 14 bases between. CDR1 is SGHNT and CDR2 is YENEEA in the germline V gene. The CDR3 has 15 amino acids. The chain's CDR3 is CASSSGGDRTGELFF. As DNA, the CDR3 is TGTGCCAGCAGCTCCGGGGGAGATCGTACCGGGGAGCTGTTTTTT.

The chain combines TRBV7-2 with TRBJ2-3, with 13 bases aligning to TRBD2. The V gene's germline CDR1 is SGHTA and CDR2 FQGNSA. With V trimmed by 4 bases and J by 0 bases, 7 bases remained unmatched. The CDR3 extends over 18 amino acids. CDR3 DNA sequence: TGTGCCAGCAGCTCGGGACTAGCGGGGCTTGAGAGCACAGATACGCAGTATTTT. Translation: CASSSGLAGLESTDTQYF.

There are a few counts of this clone. V is TRBV7-9 and J is TRBJ2-1; possible D gene TRBD1, 5 bases. Trimming removed 3 bases from V and 6 bases from J, with 12 bases in between. CDR1 and CDR2 from the germline V gene are SEHNR and FQNEAQ (reference sequence). CDR3 length equals 14 residues. The CDR3 here is CASSLVGRSNEQFF. The DNA for the CDR3 is TGTGCCAGCAGCTTGGTGGGGCGGAGCAATGAGCAGTTCTTC.

The rearrangement uses TRBV5-1 and TRBJ1-1, with D unresolved. This CDR3 contains 13 residues. Germline values: CDR1 SGHRS, CDR2 YFSETQ. V lost 6 bases and J 0 bases, leaving 9 bases between the germline ends. CDR3 sequence (DNA): TGCGCCAGCAACCTGGGCATGAACACTGAAGCTTTCTTT. It specifies CASNLGMNTEAFF.

This chain connects TRBV18 to TRBJ1-1, with D possibly TRBD1 on 6 matching bases. Trimming cost V 4 bases and J 4 bases, with 10 bases left between them. This CDR3 has 13 residues. CDR1 is KGHSH and CDR2 is LQKENI in the germline V gene. CDR3 DNA sequence: TGTGCCAGCTCACGGACAGAGAGCACTGAAGCTTTCTTT. As protein: CASSRTESTEAFF.

The chain joins TRBV5-1 to TRBJ2-1; 7 bases agree with TRBD2. V gave up 4 bases and J gave up 5 bases; unmatched junction bases: 3. From germline, CDR1 is SGHRS and CDR2 YFSETQ. This CDR3 has 13 amino acids. CDR3 DNA: TGCGCCAGCAGCCGTGGGACTAACAATGAGCAGTTCTTC. It encodes CASSRGTNNEQFF.

The genes are TRBV7-2 and TRBJ2-1; D is possibly TRBD2 (6 bases). The V and J ends lost 1 base and 2 bases respectively, with 9 bases between them. The CDR3 extends over 15 amino acids. Germline-derived CDR1 and CDR2 are SGHTA and FQGNSA. The chain's CDR3 is CASSLVAGPYNEQFF. CDR3 in DNA: TGTGCCAGCAGCTTAGTTGCGGGACCCTACAATGAGCAGTTCTTC.

The rearrangement links TRBV6-1 to TRBJ2-5, with 7 bases lining up with TRBD1. Germline values: CDR1 MNHNS, CDR2 SASEGT. V was pared by 1 base and J by 5 bases, with 7 bases of the junction left unmatched. This CDR3 has 15 amino acids. CDR3 protein: CASSEETGLRETQYF. CDR3 in DNA: TGTGCCAGCAGTGAAGAGACAGGGCTGCGGGAGACCCAGTACTTC.

This clone was seen more than once but under ten times. At one boundary the junction diverges from the germline segment, which might be a read error. The V gene is TRBV7-7, the J gene TRBJ2-1; 11 bases align to TRBD2. Germline lookup yields CDR1 SSHAT and CDR2 FNYEAQ (reference sequence). The CDR3 is made up of 16 amino acids. CDR3 nucleotides: TGTGCTAGCAGCTTAGGACTAGCGGGTGGAGACAATGAGCAGTTCTTC. Translation gives CASSLGLAGGDNEQFF. Based on the CDR3 plus reference TRBV7-7 and TRBJ2-1, the full variable domain is GAGVSQSPRYKVTKRGQDVTLRCDPISSHATLYWYQQALGQGPEFLTYFNYEAQPDKSGLPSDRFSAERPEGSISTLTIQRTEQRDSAMYRCASSLGLAGGDNEQFFGPGTRLTVL.

Only one count was recorded for this clone. J is TRBJ1-5 and V is TRBV19, with 10 bases that match TRBD1. The CDR3 consists of 15 residues. Losses at the gene ends were 4 bases for V and 7 bases for J; bases not matched to a gene: 7. Germline V gives CDR1 LNHDA, CDR2 SQIVND (reference sequence). As DNA, the CDR3 is TGTGCCAGTAGTACCCGGACAGGGGGAATCCAGCCCCAGCATTTT. This encodes CASSTRTGGIQPQHF.

This clone was observed a few times. This CDR3 is CASSPDRWNTEAFF. Written as DNA, the CDR3 is TGTGCCAGCAGCCCGGACAGGTGGAACACTGAAGCTTTCTTT. This chain links TRBV2 with TRBJ1-1; 7 nucleotides agree with TRBD1. The CDR3 totals 14 residues. The germline V gene has CDR1 SNHLY and CDR2 FYNNEI. J lost 1 base, V lost 6 bases, and 5 bases had no gene match.

This chain joins TRBV27 and TRBJ2-7, with TRBD1 matching over 9 bases. J gave up 5 bases and V 5 bases, and 10 bases lay outside the gene matches. The CDR3 has 15 amino acids. Germline CDR1 reads MNHEY; CDR2 reads SMNVEV (reference sequence). Written as DNA, the CDR3 is TGTGCCAGCAGTCTACAGGGGGCGCAGTTTAACGAGCAGTACTTC. Translation gives CASSLQGAQFNEQYF.

V and J are TRBV10-2 and TRBJ1-5, with TRBD1 as a possible D gene (6 bases). The length of the CDR3 is 15 residues. V lost 1 base, J lost 3 bases, and 10 bases lay in between. CDR1 WSHSY and CDR2 SAAADI come from the germline V gene. The CDR3 spells CASSEYTGYNQPQHF. Here the CDR3 DNA reads TGCGCCAGCAGTGAGTACACAGGGTACAATCAGCCCCAGCATTTT.

The chain joins TRBV6-6 to TRBJ2-1, with 11 bases aligning to TRBD2. The germline gives CDR1 MNHNY, CDR2 SVGAGI (reference sequence). This CDR3 comprises 15 residues. Trimming cost V 2 bases and J 9 bases; bases outside gene matches: 6. CDR3 sequence: CASSYVAGGPIEQFF. DNA of the CDR3: TGTGCCAGCAGTTACGTAGCGGGAGGGCCTATTGAGCAGTTCTTC.

This clone was detected only once. The J gene is TRBJ1-2, the V gene TRBV28; D is undetermined. The V end lost 8 bases, the J end lost 6 bases, and 16 bases lay between the germline ends. Germline CDR1 reads MDHEN; CDR2 reads SYDVKM. The CDR3 extends over 13 amino acids. This CDR3 reads CASRSGVGNGYTF. CDR3 in DNA: TGTGCCAGCCGCTCCGGGGTCGGTAATGGCTACACCTTC.